This T cell receptor beta chain emerged from a study of cytomegalovirus exposure and HLA in healthy donors. As for the study in general: When 300 to 500 donors were genotyped, about 80% of them were found to fall in the Caucasian-associated ancestry cluster.

As concerns this clone: The antigen remains unidentified.

PCR was performed using 60 Vbeta and 13 Jbeta primers. The protocol was immunoSEQ multiplex PCR, while the TCRdb copy is restricted to in-frame clones and leaves out a portion. The sample shows nearly 110,000 clones, 80% to 90% of them seen only once. General observations from the study: With later analysis, a missense DCLRE1C variant became linked to TCR beta V- and J-gene trimming. TRBV6-2, TRBV6-3 and some other V segments were excluded as indistinguishable. Per a later analysis, HLA-associated TCR beta chains showed more clonal expansion than other, equally common TCR beta chains.

V shed 3 bases and J shed 3 bases, with 12 bases lying between them. The CDR3 has 15 residues. Germline V lookup: CDR1 MNHNS, CDR2 SASEGT. Sequencing used PBMCs. The chain recombines TRBV6-1 with TRBJ1-5; possibly TRBD1 for D (6 bases). The receptor was isolated from a man aged 50 to 60 in good health and CMV-seronegative. DNA of the CDR3: TGTGCCAGCAGTGATTCTCAGGGGTACAATCAGCCCCAGCATTTT. It specifies CASSDSQGYNQPQHF.